The 18 T cell receptor beta chains below all came from one sample that was sequenced in a study of identical twins. TCRdb re-derived calls from the 5' RACE reads in MiXCR, one entry per CDR3 protein. The table has about 280,000 distinct CDR3 sequences, roughly 8.6% seen once. The sample also formed part of further work on yellow fever vaccine responses in identical twins.

Sequencing used memory (CD45RO+) T cells sorted from blood. These receptors were taken from a woman between 18 and 30 years old in good health.

This clonotype was observed a handful of times. The chain uses TRBV6-5 and TRBJ2-1, with 10 bases lining up with TRBD1. The CDR3 sequence is 17 residues long. V shed 4 bases, J shed 1 base, and the junction held 7 bases outside the gene matches. Germline V gene lookup returns CDR1 MNHEY and CDR2 SVGAGI. The CDR3 DNA is TGTGCCAGCAGTTCCCAACCGGGACAGGGGTCCTACAATGAGCAGTTCTTC. It yields the protein CASSSQPGQGSYNEQFF.

The table lists this clonotype with many counts. The chain couples TRBV12-3 or TRBV12-4 to TRBJ1-2; no reliable D call. The V end was cut by 1 base, the J end by 5 bases, with 8 bases between. The CDR3 contains 13 residues. In DNA, the CDR3 is TGTGCCAGCAGTTTAGAGGCCAAGTATGGCTACACCTTC. It is translated as CASSLEAKYGYTF.

This clonotype was observed many times. This chain joins TRBV3-1 and TRBJ2-3; 11 nucleotides line up with TRBD2. Unmatched junction bases numbered 7, after V lost 5 bases and J lost 6 bases. The CDR3 length is 15 residues. Per the germline V gene, CDR1 is LGHDT and CDR2 is YNNKEL (reference sequence). The CDR3 DNA reads TGTGCCAGCAGCACTAGCGGGGGAGCCCGGGATACGCAGTATTTT. Its translation: CASSTSGGARDTQYF.

There are many counts of this clonotype. The CDR3 spells CASSSTGELFF. CDR3 nucleotides: TGTGCCAGCAGTTCCACCGGGGAGCTGTTTTTT. The chain recombines TRBV6-6 with TRBJ2-2; D remains ambiguous. Trimming took off 4 bases at V and 4 bases at J, with 1 base between the two ends. CDR3 length: 11 residues. Germline loops: CDR1 MNHNY, CDR2 SVGAGI (reference sequence).

This sequence joins TRBV20-1 and TRBJ2-7, with D perhaps TRBD2 (6 bases). The CDR3 length is 14 residues. The germline V and J ends were trimmed by 0 bases and 6 bases, with 15 bases remaining between them. Germline V lookup: CDR1 DFQATT, CDR2 SNEGSKA (reference sequence). CDR3 bases: TGCAGTGCTAGAGACCGGGACTGGAGGATCGAGCAGTACTTC. Its translation is CSARDRDWRIEQYF.

This clonotype was detected only a few times. The chain carries TRBV7-2 and TRBJ2-1; no clear D gene. Germline V lookup: CDR1 SGHTA, CDR2 FQGNSA. CDR3 length: 13 residues. Trimming took off 7 bases at V and 4 bases at J, with 11 bases between the two ends. As DNA, the CDR3 is TGTGCCAGCAATTCCATGGGGTACAATGAGCAGTTCTTC. Protein product: CASNSMGYNEQFF.

This clonotype was recorded many times. The chain carries TRBV4-1 and TRBJ1-2; tentatively, D is TRBD1 (5 bases). This CDR3 spans 13 amino acids. Germline assignment: CDR1 MGHRA and CDR2 YSYEKL. The ends were cut back, 1 base at V and 8 bases at J, with 11 bases in the middle. CDR3 nucleotide sequence: TGCGCCAGCAGCCAAGTGCTAGGGGTGGGCTACACCTTC. This encodes CASSQVLGVGYTF.

The rearrangement uses TRBV27 and TRBJ1-6; unclear D gene. The CDR3 is 14 amino acids. Germline V CDR1 and CDR2: MNHEY, SMNVEV (reference sequence). The V end was cut by 3 bases, the J end by 3 bases, with 6 bases between. This chain's CDR3 is CASSLTDYNSPLHF. CDR3 coding DNA: TGTGCCAGCAGTTTGACGGACTATAATTCACCCCTCCACTTT.

This clonotype was recorded many times. The chain uses TRBV7-8 and TRBJ2-6; TRBD1 matches at 7 bases. J was trimmed by 13 bases and V by 3 bases; bases with no gene match: 3. CDR1 and CDR2 (germline): SGHVS, FQNEAQ. This CDR3 has 12 residues. The DNA for the CDR3 is TGTGCCAGCAGCTTCGGACAGGCTGTCCTGACTTTC. It encodes CASSFGQAVLTF.

This clonotype has a handful of counts. The V gene is TRBV7-9, the J gene TRBJ2-1, with 9 bases identical to TRBD2. Germline CDR1 reads SEHNR; CDR2 reads FQNEAQ (reference sequence). CDR3 length: 15 residues. With V trimmed by 5 bases and J by 7 bases, 9 bases remained unmatched. CDR3 residues: CASSPPGLAKNEQFF. Written as DNA, the CDR3 is TGTGCCAGCAGCCCCCCGGGACTAGCTAAAAATGAGCAGTTCTTC. Filled out from reference TRBV7-9 and TRBJ2-1, the complete variable domain reads DTGVSQNPRHKITKRGQNVTFRCDPISEHNRLYWYRQTLGQGPEFLTYFQNEAQLEKSRLLSDRFSAERPKGSFSTLEIQRTEQGDSAMYLCASSPPGLAKNEQFFGPGTRLTVL.

This clonotype was recorded at least ten times. The CDR3, as DNA: TGTGCCAGCAGTTTCACGGCGGTTCAAGAGACCCAGTACTTC. Encoded protein: CASSFTAVQETQYF. The chain joins TRBV28 to TRBJ2-5; D unresolved. The V gene lost 3 bases and the J gene lost 2 bases, with 10 bases spanning the gap. Per the germline V gene, CDR1 is MDHEN and CDR2 is SYDVKM. This CDR3 comprises 14 residues.

The genes are TRBV19 and TRBJ2-1; the D gene is possibly TRBD1 (5 bases). Germline-derived CDR1 and CDR2 are LNHDA and SQIVND (reference sequence). The V and J ends lost 9 bases and 0 bases respectively, with 15 bases between them. There are 15 residues in the CDR3. The CDR3 reads CASQGQGSSYNEQFF. The CDR3 DNA is TGTGCCAGCCAAGGTCAGGGTAGCTCCTACAATGAGCAGTTCTTC.

This clonotype was found many times. The J gene is TRBJ2-1, the V gene TRBV5-1; 10 bases fit TRBD2. CDR1 and CDR2 from the germline V gene are SGHRS and YFSETQ. This CDR3 spans 16 amino acids. V shed 3 bases and J 3 bases; nucleotides not matched to a gene: 6. For the CDR3, the DNA is TGCGCCAGCAGCTCTTCAGCGGGGGGGGTCTACAATGAGCAGTTCTTC. This encodes CASSSSAGGVYNEQFF.

This clonotype has ten or more counts. The chain is built from TRBV28 and TRBJ2-1; TRBD2 matches 8 bases. The junction had 3 bases not matched to a gene; V was cut back by 3 bases and J by 8 bases. This CDR3 comprises 13 residues. Germline V gene data show CDR1 as MDHEN and CDR2 as SYDVKM. CDR3 protein: CASSFLAGHEQFF. The DNA of the CDR3 is TGTGCCAGCAGTTTTCTAGCGGGTCATGAGCAGTTCTTC.

This clonotype was observed a few times. The V call is TRBV7-9, the J call TRBJ1-3, with D hard to call. The CDR3 contains 14 residues. V was pared by 6 bases and J by 0 bases, with 9 bases between. CDR1 and CDR2 from the germline V gene are SEHNR and FQNEAQ (reference sequence). The DNA for the CDR3 is TGTGCCAGCAGTTCGAGGGTCTCTGGAAACACCATATATTTT. Amino acid sequence: CASSSRVSGNTIYF.

This clonotype was observed a few times. The V call is TRBV6-1, the J call TRBJ1-4; 9 bases agree with TRBD1. The junction had 3 bases not matched to a gene; V was cut back by 2 bases and J by 5 bases. The CDR3 sequence is 15 residues long. The germline CDR1 and CDR2 sequences are MNHNS and SASEGT. DNA of the CDR3: TGTGCCAGCAGTGAAAGACAGGGGGAAAATGAAAAACTGTTTTTT. This encodes CASSERQGENEKLFF.

This clonotype appeared many times. This chain uses TRBV29-1 with TRBJ1-2; 9 bases match TRBD1. With 2 bases clipped from V and 2 bases from J, the junction kept 6 bases outside the gene matches. Germline-derived CDR1 and CDR2 are SQVTM and ANQGSEA. There are 15 residues in the CDR3. The CDR3 loop reads CSVERDRGSNYGYTF. The CDR3 nucleotides are TGCAGCGTTGAACGTGACAGGGGGTCCAACTATGGCTACACCTTC.

The chain combines TRBV27 with TRBJ2-5, with D perhaps TRBD2 (7 bases). The CDR3 spans 14 residues. The V end was cut by 3 bases, the J end by 5 bases, with 13 bases between. Germline V CDR1 and CDR2: MNHEY, SMNVEV (reference sequence). The CDR3 is CASSFAGARETQYF. The CDR3 DNA reads TGTGCCAGCAGTTTTGCGGGGGCTAGGGAGACCCAGTACTTC.